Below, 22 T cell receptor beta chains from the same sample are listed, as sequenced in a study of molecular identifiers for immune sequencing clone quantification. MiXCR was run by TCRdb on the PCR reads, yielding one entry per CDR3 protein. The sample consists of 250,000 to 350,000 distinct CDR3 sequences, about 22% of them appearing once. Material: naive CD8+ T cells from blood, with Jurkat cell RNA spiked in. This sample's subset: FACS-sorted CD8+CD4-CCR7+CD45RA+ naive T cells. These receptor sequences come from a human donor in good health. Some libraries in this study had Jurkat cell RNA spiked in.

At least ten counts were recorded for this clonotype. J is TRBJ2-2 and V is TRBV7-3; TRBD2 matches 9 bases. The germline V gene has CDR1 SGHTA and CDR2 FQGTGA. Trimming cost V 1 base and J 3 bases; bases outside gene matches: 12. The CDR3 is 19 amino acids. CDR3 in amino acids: CASSLMAGSGRYYTGELFF. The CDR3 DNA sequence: TGTGCCAGCAGCTTAATGGCGGGTAGCGGGAGATATTACACCGGGGAGCTGTTTTTT.

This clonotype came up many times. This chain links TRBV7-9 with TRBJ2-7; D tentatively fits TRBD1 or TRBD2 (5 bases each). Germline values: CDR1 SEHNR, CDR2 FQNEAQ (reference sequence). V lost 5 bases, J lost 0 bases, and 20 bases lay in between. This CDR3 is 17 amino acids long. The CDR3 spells CASSPIRGPRSSYEQYF. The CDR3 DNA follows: TGTGCCAGCAGCCCTATCCGGGGACCACGAAGCTCCTACGAGCAGTACTTC.

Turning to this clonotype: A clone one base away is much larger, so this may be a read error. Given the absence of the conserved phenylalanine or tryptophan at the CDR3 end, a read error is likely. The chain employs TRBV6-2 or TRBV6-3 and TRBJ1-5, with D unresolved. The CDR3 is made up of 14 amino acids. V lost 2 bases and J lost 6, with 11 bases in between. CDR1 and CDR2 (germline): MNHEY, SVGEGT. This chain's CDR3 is CASSYGVPGQPQHL. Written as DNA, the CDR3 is TGTGCCAGCAGTTACGGGGTTCCGGGTCAGCCCCAGCATTTA.

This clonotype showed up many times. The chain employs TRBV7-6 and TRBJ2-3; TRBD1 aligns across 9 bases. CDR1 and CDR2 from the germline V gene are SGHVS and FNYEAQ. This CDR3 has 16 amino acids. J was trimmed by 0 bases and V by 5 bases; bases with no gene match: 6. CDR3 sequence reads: CASSATGGRSTDTQYF. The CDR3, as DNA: TGTGCCAGCAGCGCTACAGGGGGCCGAAGCACAGATACGCAGTATTTT.

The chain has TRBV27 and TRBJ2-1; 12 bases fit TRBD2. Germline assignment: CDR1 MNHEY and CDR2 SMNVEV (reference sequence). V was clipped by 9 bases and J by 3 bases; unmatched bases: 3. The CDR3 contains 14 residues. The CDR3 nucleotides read TGTGCCAGAGTACTAGCGGGAGGCTACAATGAGCAGTTCTTC. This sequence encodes CARVLAGGYNEQFF.

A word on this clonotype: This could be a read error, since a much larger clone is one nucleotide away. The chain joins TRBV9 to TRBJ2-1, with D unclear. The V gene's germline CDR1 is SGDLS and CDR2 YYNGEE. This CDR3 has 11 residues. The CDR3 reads CASSVSHEQLF. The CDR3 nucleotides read TGTGCCAGCAGCGTAAGCCATGAGCAGCTCTTC.

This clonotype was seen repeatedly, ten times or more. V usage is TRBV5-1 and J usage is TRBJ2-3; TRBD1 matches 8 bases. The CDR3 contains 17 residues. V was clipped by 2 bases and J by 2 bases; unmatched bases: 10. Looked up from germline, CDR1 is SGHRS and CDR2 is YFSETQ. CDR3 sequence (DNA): TGCGCCAGCAGCTTTTCGTTGGACAGGGAGTCCACAGATACGCAGTATTTT. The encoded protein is CASSFSLDRESTDTQYF.

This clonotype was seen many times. Here the CDR3 reads CASSLNWGGSTDTQYF. Here the CDR3 DNA reads TGTGCCAGCAGTTTAAATTGGGGGGGGAGCACAGATACGCAGTATTTT. V usage is TRBV28 and J usage is TRBJ2-3; 7 nucleotides agree with TRBD2. Losses at the gene ends were 2 bases for V and 0 bases for J; bases not matched to a gene: 5. This CDR3 contains 16 residues. Germline V gene sequence: CDR1 MDHEN, CDR2 SYDVKM.

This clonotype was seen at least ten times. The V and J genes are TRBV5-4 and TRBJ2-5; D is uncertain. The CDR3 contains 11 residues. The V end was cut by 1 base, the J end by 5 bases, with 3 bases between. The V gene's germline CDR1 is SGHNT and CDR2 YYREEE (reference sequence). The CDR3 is CASSLSETQYF. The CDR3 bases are TGTGCCAGCAGCTTGAGTGAGACCCAGTACTTC.

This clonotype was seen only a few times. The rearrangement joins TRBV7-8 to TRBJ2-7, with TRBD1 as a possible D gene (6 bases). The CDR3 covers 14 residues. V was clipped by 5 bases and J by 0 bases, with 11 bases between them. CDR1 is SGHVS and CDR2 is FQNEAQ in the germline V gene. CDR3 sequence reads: CASSIGGSSYEQYF. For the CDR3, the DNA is TGTGCCAGCAGCATAGGGGGTAGCTCCTACGAGCAGTACTTC.

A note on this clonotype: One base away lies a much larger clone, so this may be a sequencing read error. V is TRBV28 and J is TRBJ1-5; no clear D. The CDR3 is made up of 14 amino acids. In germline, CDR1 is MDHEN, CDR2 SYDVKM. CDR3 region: CASSFGRRNLPQHF. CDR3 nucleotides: TGTGCCAGCAGTTTTGGGAGGAGAAATCTGCCCCAGCATTTT.

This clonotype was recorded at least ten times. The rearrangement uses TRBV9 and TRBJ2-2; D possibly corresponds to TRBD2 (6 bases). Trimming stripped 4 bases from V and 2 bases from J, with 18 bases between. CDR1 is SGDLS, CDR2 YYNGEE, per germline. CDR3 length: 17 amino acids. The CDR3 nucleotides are TGTGCCAGCAGCCGAAACGCGAGGGAGGCAAACACCGGGGAGCTGTTTTTT. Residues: CASSRNAREANTGELFF.

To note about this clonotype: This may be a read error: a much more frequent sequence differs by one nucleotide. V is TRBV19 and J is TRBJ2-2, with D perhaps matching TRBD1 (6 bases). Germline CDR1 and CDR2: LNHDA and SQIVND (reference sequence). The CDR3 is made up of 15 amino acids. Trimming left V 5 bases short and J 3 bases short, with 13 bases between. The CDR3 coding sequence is TGTGCCAGTAGTCTTAGGGACACCTACACCGGGGAGCTGTTTTTT. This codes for CASSLRDTYTGELFF.

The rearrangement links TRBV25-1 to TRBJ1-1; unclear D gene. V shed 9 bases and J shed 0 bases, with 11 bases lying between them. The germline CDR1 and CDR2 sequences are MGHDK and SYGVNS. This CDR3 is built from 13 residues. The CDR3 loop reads CASISLMNTEAFF. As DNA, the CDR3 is TGTGCCAGTATATCCCTCATGAACACTGAAGCTTTCTTT.

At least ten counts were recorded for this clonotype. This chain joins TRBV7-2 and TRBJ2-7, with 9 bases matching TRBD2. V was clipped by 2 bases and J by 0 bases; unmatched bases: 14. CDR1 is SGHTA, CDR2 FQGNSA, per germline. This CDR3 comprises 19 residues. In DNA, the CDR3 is TGTGCCAGCAGCTTACCCGGACTAGCGTCTGAAAAAAGCTCCTACGAGCAGTACTTC. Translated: CASSLPGLASEKSSYEQYF. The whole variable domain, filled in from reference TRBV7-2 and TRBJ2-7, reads GAGVSQSPSNKVTEKGKDVELRCDPISGHTALYWYRQSLGQGLEFLIYFQGNSAPDKSGLPSDRFSAERTGGSVSTLTIQRTQQEDSAVYLCASSLPGLASEKSSYEQYFGPGTRLTVT.

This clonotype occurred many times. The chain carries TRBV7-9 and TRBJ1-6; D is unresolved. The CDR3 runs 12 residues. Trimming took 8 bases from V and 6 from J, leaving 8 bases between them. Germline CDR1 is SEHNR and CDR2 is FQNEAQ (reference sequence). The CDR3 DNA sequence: TGTGCCAGCGGTAACCCTAATTCACCCCTCCACTTT. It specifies CASGNPNSPLHF.

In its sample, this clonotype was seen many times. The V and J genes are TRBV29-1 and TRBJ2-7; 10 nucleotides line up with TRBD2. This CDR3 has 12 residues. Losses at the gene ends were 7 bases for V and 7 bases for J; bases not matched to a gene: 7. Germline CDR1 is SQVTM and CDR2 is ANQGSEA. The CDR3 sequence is CSGAGGPGEQYF. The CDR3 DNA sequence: TGCAGCGGAGCGGGAGGGCCGGGGGAGCAGTACTTC.

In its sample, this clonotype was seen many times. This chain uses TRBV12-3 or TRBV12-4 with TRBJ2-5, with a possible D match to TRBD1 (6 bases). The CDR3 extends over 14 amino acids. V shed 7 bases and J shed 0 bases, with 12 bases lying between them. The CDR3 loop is CASKETGHQETQYF. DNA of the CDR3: TGTGCCAGCAAAGAGACAGGACACCAAGAGACCCAGTACTTC.

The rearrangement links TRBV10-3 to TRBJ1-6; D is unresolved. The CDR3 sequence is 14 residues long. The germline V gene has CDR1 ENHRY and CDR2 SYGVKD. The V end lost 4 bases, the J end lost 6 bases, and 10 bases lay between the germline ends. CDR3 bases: TGTGCCATCAGTGCCCCAGGATCTAATTCACCCCTCCACTTT. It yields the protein CAISAPGSNSPLHF.

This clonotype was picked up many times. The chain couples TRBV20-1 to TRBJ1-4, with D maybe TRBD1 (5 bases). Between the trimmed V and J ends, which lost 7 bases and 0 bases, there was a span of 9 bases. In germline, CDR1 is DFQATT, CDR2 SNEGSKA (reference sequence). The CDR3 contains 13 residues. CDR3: CSVMGATNEKLFF. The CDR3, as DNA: TGCAGTGTAATGGGGGCAACTAATGAAAAACTGTTTTTT.

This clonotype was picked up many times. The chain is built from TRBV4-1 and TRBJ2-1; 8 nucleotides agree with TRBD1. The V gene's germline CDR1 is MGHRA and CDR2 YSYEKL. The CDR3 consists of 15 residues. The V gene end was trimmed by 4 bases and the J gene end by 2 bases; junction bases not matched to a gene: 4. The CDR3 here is CASSPGQEPYNEQFF. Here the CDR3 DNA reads TGCGCCAGCAGCCCGGGACAGGAGCCCTACAATGAGCAGTTCTTC.

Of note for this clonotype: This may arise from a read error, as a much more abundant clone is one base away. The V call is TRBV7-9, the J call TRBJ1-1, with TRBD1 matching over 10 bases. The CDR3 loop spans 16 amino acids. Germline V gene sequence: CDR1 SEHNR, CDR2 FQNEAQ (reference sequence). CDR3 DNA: TGTGCCAGCAGCCCTTCCGGGACAGGGGTGTACACTGAAACTTTCTTT. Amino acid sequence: CASSPSGTGVYTETFF. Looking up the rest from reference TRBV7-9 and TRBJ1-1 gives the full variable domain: DTGVSQNPRHKITKRGQNVTFRCDPISEHNRLYWYRQTLGQGPEFLTYFQNEAQLEKSRLLSDRFSAERPKGSFSTLEIQRTEQGDSAMYLCASSPSGTGVYTETFFGQGTRLTVV.